What follows are 18 T cell receptor beta chains derived from one specimen sequenced in a study of shared clonotypes between healthy human individuals. Here immunoSEQ multiplex PCR was the method, and the copy in TCRdb shows in-frame clones only, minus some. Altogether roughly 760,000 clones are present, roughly 70% being singletons, with the ten largest covering around 1.6%. Sequenced sample: memory CD4+ T cells sorted from blood. Subset: CD45RA-negative fraction. Every receptor here comes from a woman aged 30 to 39 in good health.

J is TRBJ1-1 and V is TRBV2; D gene ambiguous. The CDR3 is made up of 14 amino acids. Trimming left V 5 bases short and J 1 base short, with 11 bases between. CDR1 is SNHLY and CDR2 is FYNNEI in the germline V gene. The CDR3 DNA reads as TGTGCCAGCAGTAGGGCCAGCCGGAACACTGAAGCTTTCTTT. Its translation is CASSRASRNTEAFF.

The chain employs TRBV9 and TRBJ2-7; D tentatively reads TRBD1 or TRBD2 (6 bases each). The germline V and J ends were trimmed by 3 bases and 5 bases, with 18 bases remaining between them. Germline V gene sequence: CDR1 SGDLS, CDR2 YYNGEE. The length of the CDR3 is 15 residues. The CDR3 region has the DNA TGTGCCAGCAGCGAGGGGGGAAATAGTATCCACGAGCAGTACTTC. This translates into CASSEGGNSIHEQYF.

This clone showed up just once. The chain has TRBV27 and TRBJ2-7; 9 bases match TRBD1. CDR1 is MNHEY and CDR2 is SMNVEV in the germline V gene (reference sequence). The ends lost 6 bases at V and 5 bases at J; junction bases unmatched: 11. The CDR3 consists of 15 residues. The CDR3 coding sequence is TGTGCCAGCAGCCCCGGGACAGGGAGGCGGCACGAGCAGTACTTC. It codes for CASSPGTGRRHEQYF.

This chain links TRBV4-1 with TRBJ2-1; D possibly corresponds to TRBD2 (6 bases). CDR1 and CDR2 (germline): MGHRA, YSYEKL. The CDR3 length is 16 residues. V lost 0 bases, J lost 1 base, and 10 bases lay in between. The DNA for the CDR3 is TGCGCCAGCAGCCAAGAAGTAGCGGTTTCCTACAATGAGCAGTTCTTC. This sequence encodes CASSQEVAVSYNEQFF.

The genes are TRBV28 and TRBJ2-7, with no clear D. The CDR3 is 15 amino acids. Germline CDR1 and CDR2: MDHEN and SYDVKM. The ends were cut back, 5 bases at V and 0 bases at J, with 14 bases in the middle. CDR3 protein: CASSLPQADSYEQYF. The CDR3, as DNA: TGTGCCAGCAGTCTACCCCAGGCGGACTCCTACGAGCAGTACTTC. The whole variable domain, remainder taken from reference TRBV28 and TRBJ2-7, is DVKVTQSSRYLVKRTGEKVFLECVQDMDHENMFWYRQDPGLGLRLIYFSYDVKMKEKGDIPEGYSVSREKKERFSLILESASTNQTSMYLCASSLPQADSYEQYFGPGTRLTVT.

This clone was observed a single time. This chain joins TRBV10-2 and TRBJ1-4; D is unresolved. The CDR3 is made up of 16 amino acids. The germline V gene has CDR1 WSHSY and CDR2 SAAADI. Deletions cut 0 bases from V and 0 bases from J, with 8 bases between. In DNA form, the CDR3 reads TGCGCCAGCAGTGAGTCCCAGCGAGCAACTAATGAAAAACTGTTTTTT. Translation gives CASSESQRATNEKLFF.

This clone was observed at least ten times. The gene calls are TRBV2 and TRBJ2-5, with 10 bases lining up with TRBD1. After removal of 7 bases from V and 6 bases from J, the junction contained 8 bases not matched to a gene. The germline V gene encodes CDR1 SNHLY and CDR2 FYNNEI. The CDR3 loop spans 14 amino acids. CDR3 sequence (DNA): TGTGCCAGCACCGGGACAGGGGCTGTAAAGACCCAGTACTTC. Translated, it gives CASTGTGAVKTQYF.

The chain has TRBV18 and TRBJ2-2; no firm D call. Between the trimmed V and J ends, which lost 3 bases and 6 bases, there was a span of 11 bases. From germline, CDR1 is KGHSH and CDR2 LQKENI. The CDR3 runs to 14 residues. The DNA for the CDR3 is TGTGCCAGCTCACCTACCACAACTGCCGGGGAGCTGTTTTTT. This translates into CASSPTTTAGELFF.

The V gene is TRBV18, the J gene TRBJ2-2; TRBD1 agrees at 7 bases. The V and J ends lost 1 base and 5 bases, in that order; junction bases with no gene match: 1. This CDR3 region has 14 residues. Germline loops: CDR1 KGHSH, CDR2 LQKENI. CDR3 in DNA: TGTGCCAGCTCACCACAGACAGGGACCGGGGAGCTGTTTTTT. As protein: CASSPQTGTGELFF.

This clone was counted between two and nine times. The sample holds other DNA sequences that translate to the same CDR3. V usage is TRBV29-1 and J usage is TRBJ2-5, with 8 bases aligning to TRBD1. Germline values: CDR1 SQVTM, CDR2 ANQGSEA. The V and J ends lost 6 bases and 5 bases, in that order; junction bases with no gene match: 5. The CDR3 sequence is 12 residues long. The chain's CDR3 is CSVRTGTETQYF. The CDR3 coding sequence is TGCAGCGTACGGACAGGGACGGAGACCCAGTACTTC.

This chain uses TRBV27 with TRBJ1-3; D ambiguous. Germline CDR1 MNHEY, CDR2 SMNVEV (reference sequence). CDR3 length equals 14 residues. The V end was cut by 0 bases, the J end by 4 bases, with 7 bases between. This chain's CDR3 is CASSLSHPGNTIYF. Written as DNA, the CDR3 is TGTGCCAGCAGTTTATCCCATCCCGGAAACACCATATATTTT.

The rearrangement links TRBV6-5 to TRBJ2-1; no definite D call. The CDR3 sequence is 14 residues long. V dropped 8 bases and J dropped 0 bases, with 11 bases sitting between them. CDR1 and CDR2 (germline): MNHEY, SVGAGI. The CDR3 DNA reads TGTGCCAGCTCGGACCCGAGCTCCTACAATGAGCAGTTCTTC. It translates to CASSDPSSYNEQFF.

The V and J genes are TRBV28 and TRBJ1-1, with D perhaps matching TRBD1 (6 bases). Germline values: CDR1 MDHEN, CDR2 SYDVKM. The CDR3 spans 13 residues. Trimming shortened V by 3 bases and J by 5 bases, and 10 bases separated the two germline ends. The CDR3 region has the DNA TGTGCCAGCAGTTTCCAGGGGATTACTGAAGCTTTCTTT. This codes for CASSFQGITEAFF.

J is TRBJ2-7 and V is TRBV5-1; D is possibly TRBD1 or TRBD2 (7 bases each). Deletions cut 4 bases from V and 5 bases from J, with 19 bases between. Germline V CDR1 and CDR2: SGHRS, YFSETQ. This CDR3 has 15 amino acids. As DNA, the CDR3 is TGCGCCAGCAGCCCACAGTGGGGAGGGGGCCACGAGCAGTACTTC. Translation gives CASSPQWGGGHEQYF.

The CDR3 sequence is CASSLQGSGANVLTF. CDR3 coding DNA: TGTGCCAGCAGCTTACAGGGTTCCGGGGCCAACGTCCTGACTTTC. V usage is TRBV9 and J usage is TRBJ2-6; possibly TRBD1 for D (6 bases). The CDR3 is made up of 15 amino acids. V was shortened by 4 bases and J by 4 bases, with 12 bases between the two germline ends. In germline, CDR1 is SGDLS, CDR2 YYNGEE. The full variable domain, in which reference TRBV9 and TRBJ2-6 provide the parts outside the CDR3, is DSGVTQTPKHLITATGQRVTLRCSPRSGDLSVYWYQQSLDQGLQFLIQYYNGEERAKGNILERFSAQQFPDLHSELNLSSLELGDSALYFCASSLQGSGANVLTFGAGSRLTVL.

This clone was observed a handful of times. This chain links TRBV6-5 with TRBJ1-3; 8 bases match TRBD1. With V trimmed by 5 bases and J by 4 bases, 7 bases remained unmatched. This CDR3 comprises 15 residues. Germline lookup yields CDR1 MNHEY and CDR2 SVGAGI. The CDR3 region has the DNA TGTGCCAGCAGTAGCGGGGGACAGGCCGGAAACACCATATATTTT. Translating it yields CASSSGGQAGNTIYF.

The V call is TRBV19, the J call TRBJ2-5; TRBD2 aligns across 9 bases. CDR1 and CDR2 (germline): LNHDA, SQIVND (reference sequence). The V and J ends lost 5 bases and 0 bases, in that order; junction bases with no gene match: 7. CDR3 length: 16 amino acids. CDR3 amino acids: CASSSGLAAYQETQYF. In nucleotides, the CDR3 is TGTGCCAGTAGTTCGGGACTAGCCGCGTACCAAGAGACCCAGTACTTC.

A remark on this clone: The sample has other DNA sequences that encode this CDR3 too. The V and J genes are TRBV18 and TRBJ2-7, with TRBD1 as a possible D gene (5 bases). CDR3 length: 17 amino acids. CDR1 is KGHSH, CDR2 LQKENI, per germline. The V end was cut by 0 bases, the J end by 0 bases, with 15 bases between. In DNA, the CDR3 is TGTGCCAGCTCACCACCGGTGGCAGGGCCAAGCTCCTACGAGCAGTACTTC. This translates into CASSPPVAGPSSYEQYF.